This record covers a single T cell receptor (beta chain). The target antigen is unknown. CDR3 length: 14 residues. V gave up 5 bases and J gave up 7 bases, with 20 bases separating them. The V gene's germline CDR1 is GTSNPN and CDR2 SVGIG (reference sequence). This sample was included in a study of beta chain features in type 1 diabetes. Expressed TCRB transcripts got sequenced, as all isolated RNA was reverse transcribed. Some clones are missing from TCRdb's copy, which holds only in-frame ones; the method was immunoSEQ multiplex PCR. The sample records some 110,000 clones, roughly 15% being singletons. Findings of the study overall: For patients and controls alike, PCR might favor shorter templates to the same degree. The study found moderately but significantly shorter TCRB CDR3s in all four CD4+ subsets of Type 1 diabetes patients. More deletions and fewer insertions at VDJ junctions were found in patients with type 1 diabetes.

The sample consisted of central memory CD4+ T cells from blood. This TCR was recovered from a man under 40 with type 1 diabetes. J is TRBJ1-2 and V is TRBV30; unclear D gene. CDR3 in DNA: TGTGCCTGGTCCGAAACTTCAGAGTCCTTTGGCTACACCTTC. Encoded protein: CAWSETSESFGYTF.